The clone carrying this T cell receptor (beta chain) was found a few times. Germline V lookup: CDR1 SGDLS, CDR2 YYNGEE. CDR3 size: 13 residues. V lost 0 bases to trimming and J lost 4 bases; unmatched junction nucleotides: 0. TCR beta sequencing was performed on blood CD8+ and CD4+ T cells. In contrast to the negatively isolated CD8+ and CD4+ T cells, TEMRA cells were FACS-enriched. The sample belongs to a study of CD8 T cells in Susac syndrome. Reverse transcription of roughly 0.5 to 1 ug RNA was carried out with random hexamers. Amplification of TCR beta CDR3 spanned 54 Vbeta and 13 Jbeta via immunoSEQ multiplex PCR. One entry per CDR3 protein results from TCRdb running MiXCR on the immunoSEQ multiplex PCR reads. This sample has around 280,000 distinct CDR3 sequences, with approximately 85% found just once.

The genes are TRBV9 and TRBJ2-5; 7 bases fit TRBD2. The sequencing input was CD8+ T cells from PBMCs. This TCR came from a human donor with multiple sclerosis. The CDR3 DNA reads TGTGCCAGCAGCGTAGGCGGGAGAGAGACCCAGTACTTC. Translation gives CASSVGGRETQYF.